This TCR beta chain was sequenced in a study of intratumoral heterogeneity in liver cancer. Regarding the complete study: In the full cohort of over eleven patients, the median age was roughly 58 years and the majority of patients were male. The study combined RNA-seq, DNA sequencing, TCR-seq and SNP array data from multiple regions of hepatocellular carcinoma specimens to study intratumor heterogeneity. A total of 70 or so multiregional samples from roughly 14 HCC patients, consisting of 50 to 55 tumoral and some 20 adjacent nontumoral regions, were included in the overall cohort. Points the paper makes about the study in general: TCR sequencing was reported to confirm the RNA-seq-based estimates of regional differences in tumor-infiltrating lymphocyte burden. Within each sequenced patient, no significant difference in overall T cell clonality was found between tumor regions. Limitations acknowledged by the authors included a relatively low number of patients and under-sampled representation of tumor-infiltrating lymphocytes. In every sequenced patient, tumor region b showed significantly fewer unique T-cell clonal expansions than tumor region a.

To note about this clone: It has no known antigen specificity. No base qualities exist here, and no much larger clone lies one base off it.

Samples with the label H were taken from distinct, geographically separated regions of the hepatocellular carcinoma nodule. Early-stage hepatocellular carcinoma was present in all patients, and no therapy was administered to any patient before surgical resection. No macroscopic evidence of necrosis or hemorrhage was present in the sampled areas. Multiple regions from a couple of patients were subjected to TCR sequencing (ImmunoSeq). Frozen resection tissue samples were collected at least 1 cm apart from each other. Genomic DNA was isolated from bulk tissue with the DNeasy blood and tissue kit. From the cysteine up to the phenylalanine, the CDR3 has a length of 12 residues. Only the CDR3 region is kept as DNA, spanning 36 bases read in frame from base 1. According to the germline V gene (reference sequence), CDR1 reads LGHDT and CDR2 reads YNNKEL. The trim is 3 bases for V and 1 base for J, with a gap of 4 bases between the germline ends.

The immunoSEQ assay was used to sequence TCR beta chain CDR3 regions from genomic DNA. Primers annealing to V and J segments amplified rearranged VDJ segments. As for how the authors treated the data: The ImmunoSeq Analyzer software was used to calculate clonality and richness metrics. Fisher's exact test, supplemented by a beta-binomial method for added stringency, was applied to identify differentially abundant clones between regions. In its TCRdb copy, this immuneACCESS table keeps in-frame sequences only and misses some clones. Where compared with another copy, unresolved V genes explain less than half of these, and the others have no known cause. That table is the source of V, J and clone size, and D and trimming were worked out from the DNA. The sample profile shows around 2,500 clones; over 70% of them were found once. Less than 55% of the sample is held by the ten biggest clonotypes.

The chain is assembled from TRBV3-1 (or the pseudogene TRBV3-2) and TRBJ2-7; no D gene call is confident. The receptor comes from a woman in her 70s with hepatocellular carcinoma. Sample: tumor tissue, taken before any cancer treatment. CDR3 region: CASSQLSYEQYF. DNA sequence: TGTGCCAGCAGCCAGCTTTCCTACGAGCAGTACTTC.